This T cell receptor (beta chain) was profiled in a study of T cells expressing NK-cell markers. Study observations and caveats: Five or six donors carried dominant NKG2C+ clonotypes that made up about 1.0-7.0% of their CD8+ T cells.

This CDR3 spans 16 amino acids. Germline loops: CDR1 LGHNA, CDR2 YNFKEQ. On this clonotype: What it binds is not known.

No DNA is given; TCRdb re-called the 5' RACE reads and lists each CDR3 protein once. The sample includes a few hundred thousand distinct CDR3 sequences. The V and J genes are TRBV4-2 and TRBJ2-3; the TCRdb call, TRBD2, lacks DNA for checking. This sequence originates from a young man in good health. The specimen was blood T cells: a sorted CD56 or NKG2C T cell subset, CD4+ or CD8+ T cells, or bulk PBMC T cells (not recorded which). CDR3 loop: CASSQVLAPSTDTQYF.